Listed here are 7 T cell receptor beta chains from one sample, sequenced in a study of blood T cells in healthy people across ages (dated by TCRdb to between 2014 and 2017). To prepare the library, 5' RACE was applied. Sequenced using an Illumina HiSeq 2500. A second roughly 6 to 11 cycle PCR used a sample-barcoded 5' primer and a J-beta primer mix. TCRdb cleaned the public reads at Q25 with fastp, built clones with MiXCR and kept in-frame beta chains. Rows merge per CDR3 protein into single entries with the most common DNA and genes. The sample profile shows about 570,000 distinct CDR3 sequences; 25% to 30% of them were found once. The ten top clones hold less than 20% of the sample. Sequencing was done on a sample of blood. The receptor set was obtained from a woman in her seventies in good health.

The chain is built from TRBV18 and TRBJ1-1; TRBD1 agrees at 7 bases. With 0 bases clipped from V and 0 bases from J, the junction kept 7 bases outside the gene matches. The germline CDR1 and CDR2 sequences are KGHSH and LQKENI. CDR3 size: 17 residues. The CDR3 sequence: CASSPPLAGGVNTEAFF. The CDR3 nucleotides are TGTGCCAGCTCACCACCTTTGGCAGGGGGTGTGAACACTGAAGCTTTCTTT. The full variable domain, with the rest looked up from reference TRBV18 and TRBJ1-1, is NAGVMQNPRHLVRRRGQEARLRCSPMKGHSHVYWYRQLPEEGLKFMVYLQKENIIDESGMPKERFSAEFPKEGPSILRIQQVVRGDSAAYFCASSPPLAGGVNTEAFFGQGTRLTVV.

CDR3 in DNA: TGCAGCGTTGCGGCCCGGGACCGACTTTATGGCTACACCTTC. Its protein is CSVAARDRLYGYTF. The genes are TRBV29-1 and TRBJ1-2; a weak D match, TRBD1 (5 bases). With 4 bases removed from V and 5 bases from J, the gap between germline ends came to 17 bases. The CDR3 is made up of 14 amino acids. The germline gives CDR1 SQVTM, CDR2 ANQGSEA.

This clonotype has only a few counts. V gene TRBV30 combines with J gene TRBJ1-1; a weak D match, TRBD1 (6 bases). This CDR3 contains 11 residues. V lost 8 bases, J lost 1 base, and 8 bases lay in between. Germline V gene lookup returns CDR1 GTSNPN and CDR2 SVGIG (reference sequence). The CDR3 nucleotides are TGTGCCCAGACAGGGAACACTGAAGCTTTCTTT. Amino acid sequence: CAQTGNTEAFF.

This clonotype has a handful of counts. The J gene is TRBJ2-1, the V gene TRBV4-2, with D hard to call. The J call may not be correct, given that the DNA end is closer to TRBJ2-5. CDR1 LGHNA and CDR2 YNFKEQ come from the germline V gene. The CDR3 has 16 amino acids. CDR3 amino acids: CASSQARIGLEETQYF. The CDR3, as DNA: TGTGCCAGCAGCCAAGCGAGGATAGGGCTGGAAGAGACCCAGTACTTC.

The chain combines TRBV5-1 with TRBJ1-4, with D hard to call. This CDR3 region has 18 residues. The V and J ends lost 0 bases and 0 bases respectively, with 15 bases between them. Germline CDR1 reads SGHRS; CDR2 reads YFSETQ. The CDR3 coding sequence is TGCGCCAGCAGCTTGGCCATCGGCGGAGGCACAACTAATGAAAAACTGTTTTTT. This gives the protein CASSLAIGGGTTNEKLFF.

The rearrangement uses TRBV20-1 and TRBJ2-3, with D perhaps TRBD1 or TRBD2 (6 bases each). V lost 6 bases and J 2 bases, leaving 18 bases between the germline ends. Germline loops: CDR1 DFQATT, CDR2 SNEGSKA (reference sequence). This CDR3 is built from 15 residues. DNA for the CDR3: TGCAGTGCAACCCTAGGGGGGCCCTCCACAGATACGCAGTATTTT. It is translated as CSATLGGPSTDTQYF.

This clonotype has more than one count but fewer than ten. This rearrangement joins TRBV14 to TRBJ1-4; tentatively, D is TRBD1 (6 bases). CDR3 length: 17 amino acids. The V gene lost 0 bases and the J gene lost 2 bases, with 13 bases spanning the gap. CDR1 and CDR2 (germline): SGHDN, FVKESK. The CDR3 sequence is CASSQEGASSTNEKLFF. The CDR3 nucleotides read TGTGCCAGCAGCCAAGAGGGGGCTTCCTCCACTAATGAAAAACTGTTTTTT.